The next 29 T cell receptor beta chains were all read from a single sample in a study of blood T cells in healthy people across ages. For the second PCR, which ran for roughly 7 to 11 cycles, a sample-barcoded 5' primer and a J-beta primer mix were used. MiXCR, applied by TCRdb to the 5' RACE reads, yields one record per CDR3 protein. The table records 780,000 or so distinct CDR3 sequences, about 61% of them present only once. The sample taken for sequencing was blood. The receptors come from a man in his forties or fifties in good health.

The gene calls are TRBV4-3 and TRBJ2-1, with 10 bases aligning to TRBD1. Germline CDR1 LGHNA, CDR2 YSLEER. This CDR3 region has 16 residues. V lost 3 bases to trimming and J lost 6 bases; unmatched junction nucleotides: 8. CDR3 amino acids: CASSQAGTGVINEQFF. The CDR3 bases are TGCGCCAGCAGCCAGGCCGGGACAGGGGTGATCAATGAGCAGTTCTTC.

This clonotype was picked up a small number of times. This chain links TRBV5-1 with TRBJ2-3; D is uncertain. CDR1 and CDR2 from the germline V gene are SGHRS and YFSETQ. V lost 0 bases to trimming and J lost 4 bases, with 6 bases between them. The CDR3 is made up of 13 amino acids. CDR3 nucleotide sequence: TGCGCCAGCAGCTTGGGCAGTCCAGATACGCAGTATTTT. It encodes CASSLGSPDTQYF.

The CDR3 DNA is TGCAGTGCCACAGGCGACTTGGCGTCCCAGTTACAACAAGAGACCCAGTACTTC. Protein sequence: CSATGDLASQLQQETQYF. The chain couples TRBV20-1 to TRBJ2-5; D possibly corresponds to TRBD1 (5 bases). The CDR3 is 18 residues long. Germline V gives CDR1 DFQATT, CDR2 SNEGSKA (reference sequence). V was pared by 6 bases and J by 2 bases, with 28 bases between.

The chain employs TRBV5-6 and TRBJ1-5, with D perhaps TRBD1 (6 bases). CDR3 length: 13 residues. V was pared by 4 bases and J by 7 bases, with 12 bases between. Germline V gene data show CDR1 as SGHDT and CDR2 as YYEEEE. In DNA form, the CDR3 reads TGTGCCAGCAGCGGCAGGGGTGGGCAGCCCCAGCATTTT. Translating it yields CASSGRGGQPQHF.

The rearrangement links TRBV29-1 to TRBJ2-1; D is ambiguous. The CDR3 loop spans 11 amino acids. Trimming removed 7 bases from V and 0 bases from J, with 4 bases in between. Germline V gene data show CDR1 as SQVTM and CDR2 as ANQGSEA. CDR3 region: CSGNSYNEQFF. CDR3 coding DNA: TGCAGCGGCAACTCCTACAATGAGCAGTTCTTC.

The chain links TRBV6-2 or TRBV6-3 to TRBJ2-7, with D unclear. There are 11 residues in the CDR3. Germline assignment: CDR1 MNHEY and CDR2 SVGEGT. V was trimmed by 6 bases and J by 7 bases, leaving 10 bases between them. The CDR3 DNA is TGTGCCAGCAGGGAGCCCGGAGAGCAGTACTTC. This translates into CASREPGEQYF.

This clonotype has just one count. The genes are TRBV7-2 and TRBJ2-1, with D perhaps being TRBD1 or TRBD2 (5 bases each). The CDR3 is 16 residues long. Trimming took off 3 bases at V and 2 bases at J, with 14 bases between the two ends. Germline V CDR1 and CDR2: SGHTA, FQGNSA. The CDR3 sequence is CASSFTGTWAYNEQFF. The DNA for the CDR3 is TGTGCCAGCAGCTTTACTGGGACGTGGGCCTACAATGAGCAGTTCTTC.

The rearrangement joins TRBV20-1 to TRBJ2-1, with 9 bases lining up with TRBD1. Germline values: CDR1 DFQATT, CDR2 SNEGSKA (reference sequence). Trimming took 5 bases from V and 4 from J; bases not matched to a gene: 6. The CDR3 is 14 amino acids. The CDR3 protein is CSAVQGARYNEQFF. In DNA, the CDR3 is TGCAGTGCTGTACAGGGGGCAAGATACAATGAGCAGTTCTTC.

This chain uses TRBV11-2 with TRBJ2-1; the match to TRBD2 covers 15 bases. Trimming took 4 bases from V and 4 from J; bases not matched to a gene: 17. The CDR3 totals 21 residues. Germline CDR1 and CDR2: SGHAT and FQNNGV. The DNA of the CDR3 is TGTGCCAGCAGCTCTCAAACGGGACTAGCGGGAGGTTTTTGGTTGTACAATGAGCAGTTCTTC. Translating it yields CASSSQTGLAGGFWLYNEQFF.

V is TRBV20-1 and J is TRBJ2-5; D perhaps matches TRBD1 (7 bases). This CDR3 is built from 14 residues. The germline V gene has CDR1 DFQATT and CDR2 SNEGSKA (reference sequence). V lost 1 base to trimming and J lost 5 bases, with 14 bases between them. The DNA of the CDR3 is TGCAGTGCTAGAGGGGCAGGGGGGCTGGAGACCCAGTACTTC. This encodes CSARGAGGLETQYF.

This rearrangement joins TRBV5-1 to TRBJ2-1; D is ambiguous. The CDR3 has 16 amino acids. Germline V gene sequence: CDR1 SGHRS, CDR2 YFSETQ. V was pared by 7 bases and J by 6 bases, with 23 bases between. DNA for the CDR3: TGCGCCAGCTTTGGGTCTTCCAATCGACTTCGCAATGAGCAGTTCTTC. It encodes CASFGSSNRLRNEQFF.

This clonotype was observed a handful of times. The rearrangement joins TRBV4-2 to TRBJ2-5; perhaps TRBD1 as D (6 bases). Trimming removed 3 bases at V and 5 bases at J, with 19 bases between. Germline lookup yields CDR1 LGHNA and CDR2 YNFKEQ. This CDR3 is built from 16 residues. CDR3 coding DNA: TGTGCCAGCAGCCAGGGCCGGGACACAGAACGGGAGACCCAGTACTTC. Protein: CASSQGRDTERETQYF.

In DNA form, the CDR3 reads TGCGCCAGCAGCCAAGATGTAGCGGGAGGGCTCGGCACAGATACGCAGTATTTT. This translates into CASSQDVAGGLGTDTQYF. The chain couples TRBV4-3 to TRBJ2-3; TRBD2 matches 11 bases. In germline, CDR1 is LGHNA, CDR2 YSLEER. The CDR3 is 18 residues long. V shed 0 bases and J 1 base; nucleotides not matched to a gene: 6.

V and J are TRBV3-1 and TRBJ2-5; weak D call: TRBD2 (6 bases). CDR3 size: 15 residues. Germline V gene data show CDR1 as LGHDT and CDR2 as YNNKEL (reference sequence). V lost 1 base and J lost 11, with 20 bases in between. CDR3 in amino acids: CASSQVTSTYNEQYF. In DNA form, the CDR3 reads TGTGCCAGCAGCCAAGTCACTAGCACGTACAATGAGCAGTACTTC.

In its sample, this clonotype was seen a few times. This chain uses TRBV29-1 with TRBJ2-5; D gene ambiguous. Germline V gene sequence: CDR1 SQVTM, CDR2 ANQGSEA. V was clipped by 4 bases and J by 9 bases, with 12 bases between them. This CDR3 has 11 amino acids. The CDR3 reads CSVGDSRSQYF. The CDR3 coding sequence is TGCAGCGTTGGGGATTCCAGGTCCCAGTACTTC.

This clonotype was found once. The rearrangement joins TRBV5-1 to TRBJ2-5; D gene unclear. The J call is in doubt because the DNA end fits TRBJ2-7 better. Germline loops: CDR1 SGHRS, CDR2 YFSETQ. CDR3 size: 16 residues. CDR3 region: CASSSNVVKTAYEQYF. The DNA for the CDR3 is TGCGCCAGCAGCTCAAACGTGGTCAAAACGGCCTACGAGCAGTACTTC.

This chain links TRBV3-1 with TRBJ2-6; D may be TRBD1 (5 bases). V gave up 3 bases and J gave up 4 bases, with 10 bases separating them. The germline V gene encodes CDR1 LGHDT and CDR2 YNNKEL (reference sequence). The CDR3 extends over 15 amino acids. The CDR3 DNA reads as TGTGCCAGCAGCCAGTTCGACAGAGGGGCCAACGTCCTGACTTTC. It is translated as CASSQFDRGANVLTF.

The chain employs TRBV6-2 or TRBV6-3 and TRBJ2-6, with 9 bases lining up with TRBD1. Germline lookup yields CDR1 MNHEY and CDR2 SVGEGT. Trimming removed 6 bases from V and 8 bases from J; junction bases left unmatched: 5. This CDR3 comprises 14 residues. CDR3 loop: CASSLTGGSNVLTF. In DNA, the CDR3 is TGTGCCAGCAGCTTGACAGGGGGGTCCAACGTCCTGACTTTC.

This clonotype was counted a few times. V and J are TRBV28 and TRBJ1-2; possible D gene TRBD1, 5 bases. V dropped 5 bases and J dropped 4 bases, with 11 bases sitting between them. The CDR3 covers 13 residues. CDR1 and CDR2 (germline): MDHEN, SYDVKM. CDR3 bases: TGTGCCAGCAGTCCGACAGATTCCTATGGCTACACCTTC. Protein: CASSPTDSYGYTF.

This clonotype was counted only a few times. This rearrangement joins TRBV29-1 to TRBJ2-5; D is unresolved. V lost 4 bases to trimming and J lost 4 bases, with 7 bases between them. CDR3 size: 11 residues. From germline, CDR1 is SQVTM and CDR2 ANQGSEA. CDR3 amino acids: CSVAQTETQYF. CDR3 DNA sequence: TGCAGCGTTGCACAGACAGAGACCCAGTACTTC. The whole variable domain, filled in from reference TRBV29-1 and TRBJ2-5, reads SAVISQKPSRDICQRGTSLTIQCQVDSQVTMMFWYRQQPGQSLTLIATANQGSEATYESGFVIDKFPISRPNLTFSTLTVSNMSPEDSSIYLCSVAQTETQYFGPGTRLLVL.

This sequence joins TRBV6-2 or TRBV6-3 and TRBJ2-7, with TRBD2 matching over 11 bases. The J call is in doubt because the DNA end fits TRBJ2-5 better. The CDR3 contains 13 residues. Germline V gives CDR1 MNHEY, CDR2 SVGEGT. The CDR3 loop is CASSTGLAGTQYF. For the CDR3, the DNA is TGTGCCAGCAGTACTGGACTAGCGGGGACCCAGTACTTC.

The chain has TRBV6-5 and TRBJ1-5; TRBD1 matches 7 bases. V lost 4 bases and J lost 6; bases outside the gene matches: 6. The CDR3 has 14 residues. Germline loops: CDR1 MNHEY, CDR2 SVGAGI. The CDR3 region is CASSFRQGTQPQHF. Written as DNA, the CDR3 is TGTGCCAGCAGTTTTCGACAGGGCACTCAGCCCCAGCATTTT.

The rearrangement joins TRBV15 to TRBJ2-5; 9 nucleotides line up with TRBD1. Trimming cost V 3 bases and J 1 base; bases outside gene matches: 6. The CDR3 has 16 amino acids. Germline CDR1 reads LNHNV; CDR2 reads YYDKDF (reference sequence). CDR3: CATSRTDRGPQETQYF. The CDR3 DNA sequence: TGTGCCACCAGCAGGACGGACAGGGGCCCCCAAGAGACCCAGTACTTC.

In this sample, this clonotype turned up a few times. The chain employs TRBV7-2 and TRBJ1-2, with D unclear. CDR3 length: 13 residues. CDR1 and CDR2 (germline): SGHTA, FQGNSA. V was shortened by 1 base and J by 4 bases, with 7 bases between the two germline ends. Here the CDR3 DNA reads TGTGCCAGCAGCTTAGTCAGCCCCTATGGCTACACCTTC. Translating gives CASSLVSPYGYTF.

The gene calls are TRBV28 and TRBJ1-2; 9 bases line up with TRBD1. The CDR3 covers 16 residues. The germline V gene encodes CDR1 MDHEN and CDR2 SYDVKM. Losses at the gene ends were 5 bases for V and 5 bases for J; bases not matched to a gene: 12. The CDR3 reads CASSVGDRVSEYGYTF. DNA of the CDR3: TGTGCCAGCAGTGTAGGGGACAGGGTATCAGAATATGGCTACACCTTC.

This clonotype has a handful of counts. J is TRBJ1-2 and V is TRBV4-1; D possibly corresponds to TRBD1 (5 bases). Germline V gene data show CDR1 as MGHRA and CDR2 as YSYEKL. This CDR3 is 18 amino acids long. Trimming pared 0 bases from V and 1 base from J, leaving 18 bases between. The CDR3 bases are TGCGCCAGCAGCCAAGATGGGGCCCCCTCCCAGGGTAACTATGGCTACACCTTC. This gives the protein CASSQDGAPSQGNYGYTF.

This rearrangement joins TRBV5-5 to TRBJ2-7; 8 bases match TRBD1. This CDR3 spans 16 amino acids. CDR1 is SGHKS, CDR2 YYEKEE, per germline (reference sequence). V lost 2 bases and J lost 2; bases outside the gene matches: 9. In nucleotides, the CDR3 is TGTGCCAGCAGCTTTGGGGACAGGTTATTCCCCTACGAGCAGTACTTC. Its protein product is CASSFGDRLFPYEQYF. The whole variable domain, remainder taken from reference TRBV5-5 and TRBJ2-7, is DAGVTQSPTHLIKTRGQQVTLRCSPISGHKSVSWYQQVLGQGPQFIFQYYEKEERGRGNFPDRFSARQFPNYSSELNVNALLLGDSALYLCASSFGDRLFPYEQYFGPGTRLTVT.

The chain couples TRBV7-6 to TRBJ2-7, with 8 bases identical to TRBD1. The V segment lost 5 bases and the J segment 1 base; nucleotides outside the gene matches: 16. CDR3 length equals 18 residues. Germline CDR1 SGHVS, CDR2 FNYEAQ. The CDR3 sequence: CASSEGLAGTGTSYEQYF. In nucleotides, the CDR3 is TGTGCCAGCAGCGAAGGCCTGGCCGGGACAGGAACGTCCTACGAGCAGTACTTC. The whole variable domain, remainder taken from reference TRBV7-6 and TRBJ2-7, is GAGVSQSPRYKVTKRGQDVALRCDPISGHVSLYWYRQALGQGPEFLTYFNYEAQQDKSGLPNDRFSAERPEGSISTLTIQRTEQRDSAMYRCASSEGLAGTGTSYEQYFGPGTRLTVT.

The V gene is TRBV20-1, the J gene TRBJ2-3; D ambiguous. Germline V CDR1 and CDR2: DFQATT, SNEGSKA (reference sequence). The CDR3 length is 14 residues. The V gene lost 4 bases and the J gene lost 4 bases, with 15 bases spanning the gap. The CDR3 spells CSATPRIGADTQYF. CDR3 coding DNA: TGCAGTGCTACCCCAAGGATTGGGGCAGATACGCAGTATTTT.